This entry describes one T cell receptor beta chain. There are a few counts of this clonotype. This receptor's antigen is unknown. Base-call qualities are not available, and no considerably larger clone is one nucleotide away. The TCR beta CDR3 regions were amplified from RNA transcripts. The first round of RT-PCR for the TCR CDR3 was performed with the HTBI primer set and the Qiagen OneStep RT-PCR kit. Libraries were constructed in a second round of multiplex PCR, after which size selection and purification were performed. Sequencing of the libraries was done on an Illumina HiSeq2000 using paired-end 100 bp reads. Per the original workflow: Raw data were processed with SOAPnuke, discarding reads with adapters, uncalled bases, mean Phred below 15, or no exact constant-primer or identifier match. High-quality paired reads were merged using COPE v1.2.5, and each unique nucleotide sequence was defined as a clonotype. MiTCR v1.1 was used to align the clonotypes against IMGT TRBV, TRBD and TRBJ reference segments. The analysis included only V-J combinations with a frequency above 0.0001, which together covered more than 98% of the repertoires. The TCS score was defined as the ratio of F50 (clonal expansion) to E x V (chaos), calculated using BLOSUM62-based TCRdist between CDR3 peptides within each V-J. Welch's t-statistics and random forest reduced roughly 540 V-J features to 10 to 15, which were used in a naive Bayes classifier (R e1071). The Morisita-Horn index was used to measure how similar the thyroid and blood repertoires were. The public sequencing data were trimmed at Q25 with fastp and processed into clonotypes with MiXCR by TCRdb, which kept only in-frame beta chains. Identical CDR3 protein sequences are pooled into one entry, listed with their most common genes and DNA. It is TCRdb's table, rather than the study itself, that gives the V and J calls and clone size. Counted in this sample were approximately 100,000 distinct CDR3 sequences; around 37% of them appeared once. 10% to 13% of the sample rests with the top ten.

Stable Graves' hyperthyroidism was defined as the absence of progression to ophthalmopathy over 18 months of follow-up. Hyperthyroidism patients were newly diagnosed, had a disease duration of under 2 months, and were aged 18 to 65 years. Exclusion was applied to patients with uncontrolled infections, other autoimmune diseases, pregnancy or lactation. Diagnoses relied on clinical symptoms, serum thyroxine and TRAb, thyroid ultrasound and orbital computed tomography. Total RNA was extracted using Trizol reagent, and RNA quality was assessed on an Agilent 2100 Bioanalyzer. This entry is derived from a study of T cells in Graves' hyperthyroidism and ophthalmopathy (dated by TCRdb to the late 2010s). The study in broad terms: To identify distinguishing TCR V-J signatures, a discovery cohort of 90 to 100 patients was used, comprising 40 to 45 with Graves' ophthalmopathy and some 60 with stable Graves' hyperthyroidism. Prospective prediction of ophthalmopathy was tested in an independent validation cohort of 18 to 20 hyperthyroidism patients and some 17 patients who later progressed to ophthalmopathy. The approximately 98 discovery patients were randomly divided into training and test sets at a 7:3 ratio. The study also compared thyroid tissue and blood T-cell repertoires from roughly six Graves' hyperthyroidism patients. After blood sampling, hyperthyroidism patients were treated with methimazole at a starting dose of 30 mg daily, and ophthalmopathy patients were treated with high-dose intravenous methylprednisolone. The paper reports TCR Vbeta CDR3 sequencing of approximately 130 peripheral blood samples: around 45 ophthalmopathy, under 85 hyperthyroidism and around 17 progressor patients. Overall study outcomes, separate from this receptor: A 13 V-J signature model separated ophthalmopathy from stable hyperthyroidism, with roughly 88% sensitivity and around 84% specificity in cross-validation and 80%/75% in testing. Sample size was not statistically predetermined, and investigators were not blinded to group allocation. Most expanded thyroid clonotypes (frequency above 0.001) were also found in blood, which suggests that blood repertoires may mirror thyroid immune responses. In validation, the model predicted progression to ophthalmopathy with 55% to 71% sensitivity and approximately 72% specificity, a median of 6.5 months before onset.

Specimen: peripheral blood or thyroid tissue (not recorded which). The receptor was derived from a woman younger than 45 with Graves' hyperthyroidism.

The nucleotides read TGTGCCAGCAGCTCTCAAACTAGCCCCAGAGGTGCAGATACGCAGTATTTT. Its translation is CASSSQTSPRGADTQYF. The chain is assembled from TRBV7-9 and TRBJ2-3; possibly the D gene is TRBD2, per 6 matching bases. In the germline V gene (reference sequence), CDR1 corresponds to SEHNR and CDR2 to FQNEAQ. The germline ends are 21 bases apart after V is trimmed by 4 bases and J by 4 bases. CDR3 length: 17 amino acids, cysteine to phenylalanine. The retained sequence is limited to the CDR3, 51 bases, with the frame set at the first base.